This T cell receptor (beta chain) was observed in a study of STAT5B mutations in CD4+ large granular lymphocyte leukemia. Germline CDR1 reads SNHLY; CDR2 reads FYNNEI. The CDR3 length is 14 residues. The trim removed 8 bases at V and 0 bases at J, leaving 5 bases unmatched. Only in-frame clones appear in the TCRdb table, and some are missing; sequencing was by immunoSEQ multiplex PCR. The top ten hold 65% to 75% of the sample, which has thousands of clones, around three quarters seen once. The sample holds one count of this clone. The chain has TRBV2 and TRBJ2-7, with 9 bases aligning to TRBD1. The clonotype comes from a woman aged 55 to 70 with CD4+ T-cell large granular lymphocyte leukemia. The sample comprised PBMCs. CDR3 sequence (DNA): TGTGCCAGCCACCGACAGGGGGGCTCCTACGAGCAGTACTTC. The encoded protein is CASHRQGGSYEQYF.